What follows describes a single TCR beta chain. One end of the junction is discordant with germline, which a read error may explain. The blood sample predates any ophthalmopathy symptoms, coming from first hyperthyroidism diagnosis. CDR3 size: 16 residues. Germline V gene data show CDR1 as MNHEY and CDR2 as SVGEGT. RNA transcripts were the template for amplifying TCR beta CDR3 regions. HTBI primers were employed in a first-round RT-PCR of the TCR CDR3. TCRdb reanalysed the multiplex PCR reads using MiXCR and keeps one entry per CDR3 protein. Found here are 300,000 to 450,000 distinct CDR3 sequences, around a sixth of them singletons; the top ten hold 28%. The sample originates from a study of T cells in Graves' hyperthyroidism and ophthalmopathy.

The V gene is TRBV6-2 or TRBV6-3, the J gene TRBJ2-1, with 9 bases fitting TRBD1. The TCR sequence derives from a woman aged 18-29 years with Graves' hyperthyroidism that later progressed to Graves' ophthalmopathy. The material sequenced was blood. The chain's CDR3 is CVSREFRDRAGNEQFF. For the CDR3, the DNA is TGTGTCAGCAGGGAATTCCGGGACAGGGCGGGCAATGAGCAGTTCTTC.